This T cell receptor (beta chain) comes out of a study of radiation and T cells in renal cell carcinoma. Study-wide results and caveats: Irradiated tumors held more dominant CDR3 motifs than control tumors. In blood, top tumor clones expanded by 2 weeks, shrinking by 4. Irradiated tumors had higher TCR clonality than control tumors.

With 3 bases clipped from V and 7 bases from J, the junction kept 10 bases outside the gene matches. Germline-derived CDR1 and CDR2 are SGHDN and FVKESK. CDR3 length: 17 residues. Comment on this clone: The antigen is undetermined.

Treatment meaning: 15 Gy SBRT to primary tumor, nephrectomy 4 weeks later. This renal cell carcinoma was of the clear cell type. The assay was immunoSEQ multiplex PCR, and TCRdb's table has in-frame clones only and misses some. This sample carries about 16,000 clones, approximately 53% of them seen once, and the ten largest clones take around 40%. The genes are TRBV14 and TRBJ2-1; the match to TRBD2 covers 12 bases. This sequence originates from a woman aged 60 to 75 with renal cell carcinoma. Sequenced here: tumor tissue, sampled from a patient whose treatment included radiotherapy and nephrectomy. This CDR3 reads CASSHQHGTSGLNEQFF. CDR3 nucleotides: TGTGCCAGCAGCCACCAACACGGGACTAGCGGGCTTAATGAGCAGTTCTTC.